Reported below is one TCR beta chain. With 6 bases removed from V and 3 bases from J, the gap between germline ends came to 17 bases. This CDR3 contains 15 residues. Germline values: CDR1 WNHNN, CDR2 SYGVQD (reference sequence). Participant ages covered about 18 to 89 years across 24 US areas. Resolution of symptoms, clearance, or two negative PCRs was present in recovered Cohort 3 donors. The entry originates in a study of blood T cell repertoires in COVID-19. How the authors handled the data: It was from reference gene primer amplification that nucleated cell counts were estimated. The repertoire was sequenced with immunoSEQ multiplex PCR; TCRdb's copy has only in-frame clones and lacks some. The D gene and trimming were derived from the DNA, and the V and J assignments and clone size from that table. The sample carries approximately 240,000 clones, under 95% recorded once.

The sequencing input was PBMCs or T cells enriched from blood (not recorded which). The sequence was collected from a woman aged 18-29 years who had recovered from COVID-19. The V and J genes are TRBV10-1 and TRBJ1-1; D is unresolved. The CDR3 reads CASSDYTKGYTEAFF. CDR3 DNA sequence: TGCGCCAGCAGCGACTATACGAAGGGTTACACTGAAGCTTTCTTT.